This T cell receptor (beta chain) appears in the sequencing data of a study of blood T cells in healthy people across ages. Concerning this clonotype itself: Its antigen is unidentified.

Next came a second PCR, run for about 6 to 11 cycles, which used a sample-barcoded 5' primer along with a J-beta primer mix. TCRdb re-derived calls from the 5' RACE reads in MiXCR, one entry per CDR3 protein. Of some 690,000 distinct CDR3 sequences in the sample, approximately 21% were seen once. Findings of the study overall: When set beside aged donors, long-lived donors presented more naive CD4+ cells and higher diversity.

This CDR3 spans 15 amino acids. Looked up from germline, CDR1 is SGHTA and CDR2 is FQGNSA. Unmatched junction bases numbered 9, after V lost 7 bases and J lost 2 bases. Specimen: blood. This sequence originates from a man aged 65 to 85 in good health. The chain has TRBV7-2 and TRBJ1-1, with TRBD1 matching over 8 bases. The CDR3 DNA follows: TGTGCCAGCAACAAACAGGGGGGACTAAACACTGAAGCTTTCTTT. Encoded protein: CASNKQGGLNTEAFF. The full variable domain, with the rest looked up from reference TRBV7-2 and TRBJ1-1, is GAGVSQSPSNKVTEKGKDVELRCDPISGHTALYWYRQSLGQGLEFLIYFQGNSAPDKSGLPSDRFSAERTGGSVSTLTIQRTQQEDSAVYLCASNKQGGLNTEAFFGQGTRLTVV.